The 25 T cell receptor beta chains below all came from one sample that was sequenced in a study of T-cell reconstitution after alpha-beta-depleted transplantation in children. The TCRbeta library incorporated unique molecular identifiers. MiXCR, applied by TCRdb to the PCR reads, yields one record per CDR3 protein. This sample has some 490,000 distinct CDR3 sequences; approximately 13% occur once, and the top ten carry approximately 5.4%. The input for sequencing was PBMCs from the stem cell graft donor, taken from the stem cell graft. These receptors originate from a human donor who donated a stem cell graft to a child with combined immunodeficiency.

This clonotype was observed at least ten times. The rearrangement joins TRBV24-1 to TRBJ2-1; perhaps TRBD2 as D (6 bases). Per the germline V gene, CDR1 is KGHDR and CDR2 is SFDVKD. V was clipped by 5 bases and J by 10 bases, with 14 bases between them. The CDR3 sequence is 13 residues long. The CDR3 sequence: CATSGRDFGEQFF. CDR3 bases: TGTGCCACCAGTGGTCGGGACTTCGGGGAGCAGTTCTTC.

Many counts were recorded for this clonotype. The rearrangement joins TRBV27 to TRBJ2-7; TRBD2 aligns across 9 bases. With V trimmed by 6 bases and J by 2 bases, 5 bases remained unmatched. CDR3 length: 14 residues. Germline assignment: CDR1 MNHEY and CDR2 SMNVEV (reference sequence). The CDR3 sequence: CASSRTSATYEQYF. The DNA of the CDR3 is TGTGCCAGCAGCCGGACTAGCGCGACCTACGAGCAGTACTTC.

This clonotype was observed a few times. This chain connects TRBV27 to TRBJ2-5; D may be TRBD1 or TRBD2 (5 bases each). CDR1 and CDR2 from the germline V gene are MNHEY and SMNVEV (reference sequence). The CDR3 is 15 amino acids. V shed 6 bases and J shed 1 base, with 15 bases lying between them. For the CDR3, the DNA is TGTGCCAGCAGCCGCTCGCTAGGGACCCAAGAGACCCAGTACTTC. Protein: CASSRSLGTQETQYF.

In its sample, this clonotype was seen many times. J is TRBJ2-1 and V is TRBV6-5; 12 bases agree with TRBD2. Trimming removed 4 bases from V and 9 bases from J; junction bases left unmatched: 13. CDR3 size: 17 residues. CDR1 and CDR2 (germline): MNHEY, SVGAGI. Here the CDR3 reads CASSLFLAGGQDAEQFF. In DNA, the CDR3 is TGTGCCAGCAGTTTGTTCCTAGCGGGGGGGCAGGATGCTGAGCAGTTCTTC.

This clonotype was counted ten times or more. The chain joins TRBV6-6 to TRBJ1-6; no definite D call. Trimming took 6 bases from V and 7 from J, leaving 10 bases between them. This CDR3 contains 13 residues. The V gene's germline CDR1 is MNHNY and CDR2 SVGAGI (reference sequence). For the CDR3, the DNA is TGTGCCAGCAGCCCCCTCACAAATTCACCCCTCCACTTT. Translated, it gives CASSPLTNSPLHF.

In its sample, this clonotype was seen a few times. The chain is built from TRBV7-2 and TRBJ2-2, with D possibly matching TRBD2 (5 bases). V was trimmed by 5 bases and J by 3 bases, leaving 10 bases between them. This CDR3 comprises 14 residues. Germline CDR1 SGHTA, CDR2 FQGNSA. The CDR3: CASSPDWHTGELFF. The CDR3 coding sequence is TGTGCCAGCAGCCCGGACTGGCACACCGGGGAGCTGTTTTTT. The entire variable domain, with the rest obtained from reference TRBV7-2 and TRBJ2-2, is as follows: GAGVSQSPSNKVTEKGKDVELRCDPISGHTALYWYRQSLGQGLEFLIYFQGNSAPDKSGLPSDRFSAERTGGSVSTLTIQRTQQEDSAVYLCASSPDWHTGELFFGEGSRLTVL.

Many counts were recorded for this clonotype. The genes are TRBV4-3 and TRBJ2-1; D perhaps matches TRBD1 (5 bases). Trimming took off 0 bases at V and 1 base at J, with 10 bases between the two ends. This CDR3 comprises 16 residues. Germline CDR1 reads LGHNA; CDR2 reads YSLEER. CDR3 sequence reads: CASSQDRAGSYNEQFF. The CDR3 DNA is TGCGCCAGCAGCCAAGATCGGGCAGGGTCCTACAATGAGCAGTTCTTC.

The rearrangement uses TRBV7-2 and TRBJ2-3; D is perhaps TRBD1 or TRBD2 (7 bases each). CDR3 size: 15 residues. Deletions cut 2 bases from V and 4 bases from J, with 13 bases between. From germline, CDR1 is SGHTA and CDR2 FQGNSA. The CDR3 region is CASSLRTRGPDTQYF. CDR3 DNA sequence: TGTGCCAGCAGCTTAAGGACTAGGGGGCCAGATACGCAGTATTTT.

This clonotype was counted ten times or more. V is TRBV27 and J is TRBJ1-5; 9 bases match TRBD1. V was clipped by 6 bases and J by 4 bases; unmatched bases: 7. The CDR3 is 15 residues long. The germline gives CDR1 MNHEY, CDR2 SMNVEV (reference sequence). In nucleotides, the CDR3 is TGTGCCAGCAGCGCGACAGGGGGTGTAAATCAGCCCCAGCATTTT. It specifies CASSATGGVNQPQHF.

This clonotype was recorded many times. CDR3 DNA sequence: TGCGCCAGCAGCCACGATTGGCCCCAAGCGGGTAGTGCCGGGGAGCTGTTTTTT. Translating it yields CASSHDWPQAGSAGELFF. The chain uses TRBV4-3 and TRBJ2-2, with D possibly being TRBD2 (6 bases). Looked up from germline, CDR1 is LGHNA and CDR2 is YSLEER. V was clipped by 3 bases and J by 6 bases, with 23 bases between them. The CDR3 runs to 18 residues.

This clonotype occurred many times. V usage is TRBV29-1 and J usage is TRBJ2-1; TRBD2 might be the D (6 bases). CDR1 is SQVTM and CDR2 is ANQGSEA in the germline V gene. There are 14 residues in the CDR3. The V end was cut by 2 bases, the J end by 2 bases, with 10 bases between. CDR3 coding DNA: TGCAGCGTTGAACCCGGACTAACCTACAATGAGCAGTTCTTC. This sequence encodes CSVEPGLTYNEQFF.

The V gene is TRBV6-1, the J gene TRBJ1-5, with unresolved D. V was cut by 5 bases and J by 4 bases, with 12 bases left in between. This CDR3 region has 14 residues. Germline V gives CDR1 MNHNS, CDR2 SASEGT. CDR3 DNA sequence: TGTGCCAGCAGTCCGGACGGCCAAAATCAGCCCCAGCATTTT. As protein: CASSPDGQNQPQHF.

For the CDR3, the DNA is TGTGCCAGCAGTTTGCCCCCCGCAGTGTGGACTAGCGGGAGTAATGAGCAGTTCTTC. Translated, it gives CASSLPPAVWTSGSNEQFF. This chain joins TRBV27 and TRBJ2-1; 13 nucleotides agree with TRBD2. The CDR3 spans 19 residues. The junction had 15 bases not matched to a gene; V was cut back by 3 bases and J by 7 bases. Germline CDR1 MNHEY, CDR2 SMNVEV (reference sequence).

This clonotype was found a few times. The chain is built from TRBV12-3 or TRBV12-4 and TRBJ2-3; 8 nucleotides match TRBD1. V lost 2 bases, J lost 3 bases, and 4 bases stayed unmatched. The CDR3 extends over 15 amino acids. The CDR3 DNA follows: TGTGCCAGCAGTTTACAGGGGGCGACTACAGATACGCAGTATTTT. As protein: CASSLQGATTDTQYF.

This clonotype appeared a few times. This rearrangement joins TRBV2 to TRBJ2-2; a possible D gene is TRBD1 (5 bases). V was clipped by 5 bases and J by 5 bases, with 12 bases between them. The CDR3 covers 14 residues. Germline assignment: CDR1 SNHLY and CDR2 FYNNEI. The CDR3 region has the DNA TGTGCCAGCAGTATGCAGGGTTATACCGGGGAGCTGTTTTTT. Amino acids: CASSMQGYTGELFF.

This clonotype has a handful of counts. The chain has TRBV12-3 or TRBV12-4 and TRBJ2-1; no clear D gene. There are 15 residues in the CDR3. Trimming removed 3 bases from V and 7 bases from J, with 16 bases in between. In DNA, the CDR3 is TGTGCCAGCAGTTTCTGGGTCAGTCTCGGGAATGAGCAGTTCTTC. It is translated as CASSFWVSLGNEQFF.

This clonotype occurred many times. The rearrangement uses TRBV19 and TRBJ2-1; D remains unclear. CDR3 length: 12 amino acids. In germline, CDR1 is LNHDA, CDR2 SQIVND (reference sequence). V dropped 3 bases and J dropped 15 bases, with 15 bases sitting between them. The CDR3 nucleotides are TGTGCCAGTAGTATCGACACGTTGTACCTGTTCTTC. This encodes CASSIDTLYLFF.

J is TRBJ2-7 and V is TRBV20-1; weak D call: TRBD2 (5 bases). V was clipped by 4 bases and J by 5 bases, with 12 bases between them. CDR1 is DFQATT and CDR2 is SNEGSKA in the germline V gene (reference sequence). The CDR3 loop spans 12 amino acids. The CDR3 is CSAMRESDEQYF. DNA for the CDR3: TGCAGTGCTATGAGGGAGTCGGACGAGCAGTACTTC.

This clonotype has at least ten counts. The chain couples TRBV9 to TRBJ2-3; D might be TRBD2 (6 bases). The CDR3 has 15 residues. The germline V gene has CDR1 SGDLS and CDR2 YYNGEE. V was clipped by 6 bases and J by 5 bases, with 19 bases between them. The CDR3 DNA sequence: TGTGCCAGCACCGAGGGGAGGTTATTCGGAGATACGCAGTATTTT. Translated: CASTEGRLFGDTQYF.

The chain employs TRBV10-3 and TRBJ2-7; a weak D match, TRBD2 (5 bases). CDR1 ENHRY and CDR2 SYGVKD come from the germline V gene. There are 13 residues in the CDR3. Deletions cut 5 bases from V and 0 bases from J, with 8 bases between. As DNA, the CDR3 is TGTGCCATCAGTCCGGGATTCTCCTACGAGCAGTACTTC. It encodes CAISPGFSYEQYF.

The CDR3 nucleotides read TGTGCCAGCAGCAAAGACGGCAGGGAGGACGAGCAGTACTTC. This translates into CASSKDGREDEQYF. The gene calls are TRBV21-1 and TRBJ2-7; TRBD2, as called in the table, went unchecked against the DNA. TRBV21-1 represents a pseudogene. The length of the CDR3 is 14 residues.

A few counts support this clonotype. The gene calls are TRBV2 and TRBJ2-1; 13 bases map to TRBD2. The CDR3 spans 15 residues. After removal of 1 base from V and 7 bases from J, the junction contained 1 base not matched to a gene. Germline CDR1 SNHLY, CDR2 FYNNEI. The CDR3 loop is CASSEELAGGNEQFF. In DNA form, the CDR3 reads TGTGCCAGCAGTGAAGAACTAGCGGGGGGGAATGAGCAGTTCTTC.

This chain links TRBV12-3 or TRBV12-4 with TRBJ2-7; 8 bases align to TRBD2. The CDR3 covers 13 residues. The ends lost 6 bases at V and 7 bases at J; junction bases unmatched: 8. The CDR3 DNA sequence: TGTGCCAGCAGGCCCGGGACTAGAGGAGAGCAGTACTTC. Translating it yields CASRPGTRGEQYF.

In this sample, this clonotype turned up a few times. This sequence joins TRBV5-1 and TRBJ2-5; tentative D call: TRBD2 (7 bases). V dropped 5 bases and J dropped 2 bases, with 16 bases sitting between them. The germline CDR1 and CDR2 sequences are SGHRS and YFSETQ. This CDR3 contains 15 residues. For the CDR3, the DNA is TGCGCCAGCAGTCCGAGGGGGGGTAATCAAGAGACCCAGTACTTC. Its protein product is CASSPRGGNQETQYF.

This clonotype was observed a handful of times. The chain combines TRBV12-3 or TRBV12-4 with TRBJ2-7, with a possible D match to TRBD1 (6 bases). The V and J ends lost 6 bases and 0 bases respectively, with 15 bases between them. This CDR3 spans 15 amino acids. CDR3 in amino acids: CASRSTGSFSYEQYF. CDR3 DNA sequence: TGTGCCAGCAGGTCGACAGGCTCCTTCTCCTACGAGCAGTACTTC.